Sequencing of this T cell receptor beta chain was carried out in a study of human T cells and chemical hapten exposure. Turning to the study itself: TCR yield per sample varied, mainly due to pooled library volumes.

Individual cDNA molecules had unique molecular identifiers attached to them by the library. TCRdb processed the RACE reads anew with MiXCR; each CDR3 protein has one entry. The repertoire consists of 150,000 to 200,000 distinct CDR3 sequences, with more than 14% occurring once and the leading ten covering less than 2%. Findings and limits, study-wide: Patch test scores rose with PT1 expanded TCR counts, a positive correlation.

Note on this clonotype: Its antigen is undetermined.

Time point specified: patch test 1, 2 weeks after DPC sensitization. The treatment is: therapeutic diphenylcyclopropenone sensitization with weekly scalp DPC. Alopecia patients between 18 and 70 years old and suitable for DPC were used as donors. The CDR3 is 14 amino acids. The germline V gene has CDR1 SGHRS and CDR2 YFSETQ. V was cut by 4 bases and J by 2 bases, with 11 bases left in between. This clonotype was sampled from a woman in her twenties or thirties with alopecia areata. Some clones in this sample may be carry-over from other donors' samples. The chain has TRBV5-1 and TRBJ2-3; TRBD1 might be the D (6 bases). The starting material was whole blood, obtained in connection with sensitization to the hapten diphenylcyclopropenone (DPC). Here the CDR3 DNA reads TGCGCCAGCAGCCCAGGACAGAACACAGATACGCAGTATTTT. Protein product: CASSPGQNTDTQYF.